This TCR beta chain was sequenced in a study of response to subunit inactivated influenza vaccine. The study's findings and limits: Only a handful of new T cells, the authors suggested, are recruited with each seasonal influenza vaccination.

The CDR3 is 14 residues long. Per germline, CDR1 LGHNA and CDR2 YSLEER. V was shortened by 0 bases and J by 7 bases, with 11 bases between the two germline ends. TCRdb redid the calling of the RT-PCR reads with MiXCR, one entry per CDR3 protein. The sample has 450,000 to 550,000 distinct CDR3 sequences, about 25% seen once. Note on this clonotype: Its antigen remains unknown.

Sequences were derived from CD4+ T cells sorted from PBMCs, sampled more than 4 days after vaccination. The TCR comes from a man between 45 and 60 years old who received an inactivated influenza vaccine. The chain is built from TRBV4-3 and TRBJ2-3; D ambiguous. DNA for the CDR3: TGCGCCAGCAGCCAAGATAATCTATACAATACGCAGTATTTT. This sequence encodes CASSQDNLYNTQYF.